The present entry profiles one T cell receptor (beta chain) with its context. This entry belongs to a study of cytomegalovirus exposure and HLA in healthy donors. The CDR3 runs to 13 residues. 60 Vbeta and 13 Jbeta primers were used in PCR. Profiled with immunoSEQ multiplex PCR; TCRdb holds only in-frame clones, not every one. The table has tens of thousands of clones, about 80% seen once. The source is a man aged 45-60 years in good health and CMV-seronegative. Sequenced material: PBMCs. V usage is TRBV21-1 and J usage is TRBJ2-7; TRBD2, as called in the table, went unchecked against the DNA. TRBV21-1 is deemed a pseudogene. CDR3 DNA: TGTGCCAGCACCTCGGGTTTTCCGAAGGAGCAGTACTTC. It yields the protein CASTSGFPKEQYF.